The sequence of this T cell receptor (beta chain) was determined in a study of T-cell reconstitution after alpha-beta-depleted transplantation in children. Overall study results and limits: Reported findings indicate that, about two months after transplant, alpha-beta T cells came from several hundred expanded clones, which were derived from non-depleted graft cells.

Preparation of the TCRbeta library involved a method that used unique molecular identifiers. TCRdb recomputed calls from the PCR reads with MiXCR, one row per CDR3 protein. The sample consists of roughly 45,000 distinct CDR3 sequences, about 9% of them appearing once. The germline V gene has CDR1 MGHDK and CDR2 SYGVNS. V lost 2 bases, J lost 0 bases, and 13 bases lay in between. The CDR3 is 16 amino acids. This clonotype was observed many times. Antigen specificity is unknown. Here the sequenced sample was PBMCs, mostly from graft donor cells, taken 60 days after TCRalphabeta/CD19-depleted stem cell transplant. J is TRBJ1-1 and V is TRBV25-1; D is uncertain. The TCR was taken from a male patient between 2 and 15 years old who had a stem cell transplant for chronic granulomatous disease, so the T cells may come from the graft donor. The CDR3 DNA reads TGTGCCAGCAGTGAAGAGGGATACGGAATGAACACTGAAGCTTTCTTT. The encoded protein is CASSEEGYGMNTEAFF.